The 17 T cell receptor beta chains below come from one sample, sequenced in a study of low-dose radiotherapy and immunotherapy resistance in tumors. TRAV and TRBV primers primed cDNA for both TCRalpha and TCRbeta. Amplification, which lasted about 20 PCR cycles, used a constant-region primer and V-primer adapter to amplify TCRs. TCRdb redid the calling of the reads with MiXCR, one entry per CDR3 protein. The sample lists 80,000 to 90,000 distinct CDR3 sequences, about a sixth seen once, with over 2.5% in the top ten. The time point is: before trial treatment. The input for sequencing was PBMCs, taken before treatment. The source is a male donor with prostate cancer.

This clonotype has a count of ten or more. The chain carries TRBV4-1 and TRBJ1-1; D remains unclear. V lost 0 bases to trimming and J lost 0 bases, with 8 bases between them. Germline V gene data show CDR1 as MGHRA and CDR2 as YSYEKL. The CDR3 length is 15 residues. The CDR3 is CASSQDGRMNTEAFF. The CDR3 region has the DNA TGCGCCAGCAGCCAAGACGGACGGATGAACACTGAAGCTTTCTTT.

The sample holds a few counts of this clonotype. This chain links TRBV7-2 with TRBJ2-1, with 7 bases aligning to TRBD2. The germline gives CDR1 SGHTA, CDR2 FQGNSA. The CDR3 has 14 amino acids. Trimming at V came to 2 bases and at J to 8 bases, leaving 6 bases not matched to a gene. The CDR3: CASSLRGAGDEQFF. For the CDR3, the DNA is TGTGCCAGCAGCTTACGTGGGGCGGGGGATGAGCAGTTCTTC.

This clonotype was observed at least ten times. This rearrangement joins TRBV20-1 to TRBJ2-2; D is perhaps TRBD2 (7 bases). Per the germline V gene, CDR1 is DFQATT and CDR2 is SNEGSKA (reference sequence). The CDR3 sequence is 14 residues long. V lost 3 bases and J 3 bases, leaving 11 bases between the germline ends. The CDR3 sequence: CSARGGRDTGELFF. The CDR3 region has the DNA TGCAGTGCTAGGGGGGGGCGCGACACCGGGGAGCTGTTTTTT.

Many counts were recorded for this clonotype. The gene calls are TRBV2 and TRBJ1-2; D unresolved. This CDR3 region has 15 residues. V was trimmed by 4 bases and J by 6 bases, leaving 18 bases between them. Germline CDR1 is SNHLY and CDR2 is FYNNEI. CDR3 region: CASSGAPLLEDGYTF. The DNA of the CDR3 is TGTGCCAGCAGTGGAGCGCCACTCTTAGAGGATGGCTACACCTTC.

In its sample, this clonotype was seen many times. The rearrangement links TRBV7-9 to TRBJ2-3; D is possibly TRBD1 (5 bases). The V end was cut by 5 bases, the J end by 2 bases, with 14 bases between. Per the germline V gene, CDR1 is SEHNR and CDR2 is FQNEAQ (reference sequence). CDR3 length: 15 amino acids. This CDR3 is CASSILRVSTDTQYF. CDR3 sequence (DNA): TGTGCCAGCAGCATACTCAGGGTATCCACAGATACGCAGTATTTT.

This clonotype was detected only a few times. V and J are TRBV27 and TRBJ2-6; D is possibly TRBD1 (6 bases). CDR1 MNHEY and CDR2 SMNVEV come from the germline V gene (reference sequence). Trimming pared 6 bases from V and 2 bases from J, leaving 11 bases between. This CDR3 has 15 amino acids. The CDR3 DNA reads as TGTGCCAGCAGGGAAGGACAGCCTGGGGCCAACGTCCTGACTTTC. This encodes CASREGQPGANVLTF.

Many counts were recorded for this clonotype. Here the CDR3 DNA reads TGCAGTGCGGCCAAGGCTGGGGGGGGGTCCAATGAGCAGTTCTTC. Its protein is CSAAKAGGGSNEQFF. J is TRBJ2-1 and V is TRBV20-1; 7 bases agree with TRBD2. Germline V CDR1 and CDR2: DFQATT, SNEGSKA (reference sequence). J was trimmed by 6 bases and V by 6 bases; bases with no gene match: 14. The CDR3 runs to 15 residues.

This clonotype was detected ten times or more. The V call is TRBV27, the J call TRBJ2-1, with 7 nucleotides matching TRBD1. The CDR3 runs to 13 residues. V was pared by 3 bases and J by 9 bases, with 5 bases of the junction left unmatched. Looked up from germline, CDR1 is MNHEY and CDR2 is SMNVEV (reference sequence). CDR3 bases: TGTGCCAGCAGTTTGATAGGGGGCGGTGAGCAGTTCTTC. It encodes CASSLIGGGEQFF.

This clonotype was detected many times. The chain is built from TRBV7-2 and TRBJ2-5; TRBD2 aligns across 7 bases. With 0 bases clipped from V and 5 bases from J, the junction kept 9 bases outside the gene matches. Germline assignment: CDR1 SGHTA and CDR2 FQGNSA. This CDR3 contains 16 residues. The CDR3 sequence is CASSLALAVDGETQYF. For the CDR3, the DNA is TGTGCCAGCAGCTTAGCCCTAGCGGTCGACGGGGAGACCCAGTACTTC.

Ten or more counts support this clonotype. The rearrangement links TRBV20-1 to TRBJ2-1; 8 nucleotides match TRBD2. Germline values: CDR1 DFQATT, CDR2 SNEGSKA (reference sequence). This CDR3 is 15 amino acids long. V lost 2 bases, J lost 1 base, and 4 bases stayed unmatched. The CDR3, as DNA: TGCAGTGCTAGATCCGGGGGGGGGTCCTACAATGAGCAGTTCTTC. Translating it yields CSARSGGGSYNEQFF.

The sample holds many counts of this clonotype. The CDR3 DNA reads as TGTGCCAGCAGCGGGGCGGGGGCCGCGATTCCAGCCCAGCATTTT. This encodes CASSGAGAAIPAQHF. The chain recombines TRBV12-3 or TRBV12-4 with TRBJ1-5, with D perhaps TRBD1 (6 bases). V was clipped by 6 bases and J by 11 bases, with 23 bases between them. The CDR3 is 15 amino acids.

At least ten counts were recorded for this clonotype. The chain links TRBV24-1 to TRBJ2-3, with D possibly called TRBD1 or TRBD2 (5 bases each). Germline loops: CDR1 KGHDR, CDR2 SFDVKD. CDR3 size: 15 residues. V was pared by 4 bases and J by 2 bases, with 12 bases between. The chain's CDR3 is CATSETRDDTDTQYF. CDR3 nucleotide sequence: TGTGCCACCAGTGAAACCCGGGACGACACAGATACGCAGTATTTT.

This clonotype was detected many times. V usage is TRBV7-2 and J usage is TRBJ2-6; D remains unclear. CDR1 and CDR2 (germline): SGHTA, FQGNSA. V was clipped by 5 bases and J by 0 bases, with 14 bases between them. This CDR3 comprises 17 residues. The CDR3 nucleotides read TGTGCCAGCAGCCCATTTTGGGATAGCTCTGGGGCCAACGTCCTGACTTTC. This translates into CASSPFWDSSGANVLTF.

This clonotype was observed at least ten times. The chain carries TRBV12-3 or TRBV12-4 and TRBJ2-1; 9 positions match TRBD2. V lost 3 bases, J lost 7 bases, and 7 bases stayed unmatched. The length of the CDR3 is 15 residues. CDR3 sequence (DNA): TGTGCCAGCAGTTTTGGGCGGGGGGGCCCTAATGAGCAGTTCTTC. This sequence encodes CASSFGRGGPNEQFF.

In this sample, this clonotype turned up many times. The CDR3 loop reads CASSPGTAVEKLFF. The DNA of the CDR3 is TGTGCCAGCTCCCCAGGGACAGCGGTGGAAAAACTGTTTTTT. The rearrangement links TRBV18 to TRBJ1-4; TRBD1 matches at 7 bases. The CDR3 runs to 14 residues. Germline CDR1 reads KGHSH; CDR2 reads LQKENI. J lost 8 bases, V lost 6 bases, and 9 bases had no gene match. The full variable domain, with the rest looked up from reference TRBV18 and TRBJ1-4, is NAGVMQNPRHLVRRRGQEARLRCSPMKGHSHVYWYRQLPEEGLKFMVYLQKENIIDESGMPKERFSAEFPKEGPSILRIQQVVRGDSAAYFCASSPGTAVEKLFFGSGTQLSVL.

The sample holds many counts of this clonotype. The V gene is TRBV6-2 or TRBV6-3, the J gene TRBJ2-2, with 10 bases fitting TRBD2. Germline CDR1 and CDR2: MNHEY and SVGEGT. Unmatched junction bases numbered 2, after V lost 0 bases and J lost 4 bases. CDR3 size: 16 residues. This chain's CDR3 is CASSYSAGGTTGELFF. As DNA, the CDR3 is TGTGCCAGCAGTTACTCAGCGGGGGGGACCACCGGGGAGCTGTTTTTT.

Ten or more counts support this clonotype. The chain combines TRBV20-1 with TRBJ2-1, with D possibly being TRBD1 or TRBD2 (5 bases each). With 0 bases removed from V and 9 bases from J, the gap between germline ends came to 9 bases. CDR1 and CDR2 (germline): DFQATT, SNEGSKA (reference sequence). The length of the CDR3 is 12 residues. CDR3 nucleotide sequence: TGCAGTGCTAGAGATTGGGGACCTGAGCAGTTCTTC. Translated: CSARDWGPEQFF.